This entry features one TCR beta chain sequence. What it recognizes is unknown. The study team obtained lesional scalp punch biopsies and peripheral blood from alopecia areata patients. The V and J ends lost 5 bases and 6 bases respectively, with 7 bases between them. Germline V gene data show CDR1 as SQVTM and CDR2 as ANQGSEA. This CDR3 comprises 11 residues. Sequencing templates came from extracted RNA that was reverse transcribed into cDNA. Generated by immunoSEQ multiplex PCR, the TCRdb table keeps only in-frame clones and is missing some. The data show approximately 150,000 clones, about 47% seen once. The sample originates from a study of CD8+ T cells in alopecia areata. Study overall: Those treated were given oral tofacitinib at 5 to 10 mg twice daily. For 6 to 18 months, tofacitinib was taken, and 6 months off drug followed. General study results and limits: Affected scalp, especially in alopecia totalis/universalis, had a higher clonality than normal scalp did.

The specimen was CD4+ T cells sorted from blood, collected at week 0. This receptor was taken from a human donor with alopecia areata. The chain combines TRBV29-1 with TRBJ2-2; D remains unclear. CDR3 bases: TGCAGCGTTAGGACGGCCGGGGAGCTGTTTTTT. This encodes CSVRTAGELFF.